This TCR beta chain was recorded in a study of Ad26.COV2.S vaccination and SARS-CoV-2 variants. Study-wide points: Spike-specific TCR breadth was greater after Ad26.COV2.S than placebo. TCR breadth and depth estimates may have understated total T cell responses. Vaccinees reportedly had broad spike-specific CD8+ and CD4+ T cell responses. For non-spike TCRs, breadth in vaccine recipients resembled that in placebo recipients.

The table came from immunoSEQ multiplex PCR; TCRdb's copy has only in-frame clones and leaves some out. The sample lists around 100,000 clones; 82% were seen once. Per germline, CDR1 SGHKS and CDR2 YYEKEE (reference sequence). The ends were cut back, 2 bases at V and 8 bases at J, with 14 bases in the middle. The CDR3 has 14 amino acids. At least ten counts were recorded for this clone. Its matching antigen is unknown. The sequenced sample was peripheral blood, obtained after recovery from COVID-19. The gene calls are TRBV5-5 and TRBJ2-1, with a tentative D call TRBD2 (5 bases). This TCR was sampled from a human donor who had recovered from COVID-19. The DNA of the CDR3 is TGTGCCAGCAGCTTAAGGCGGGCCTCGGATGAGCAGTTCTTC. It translates to CASSLRRASDEQFF.